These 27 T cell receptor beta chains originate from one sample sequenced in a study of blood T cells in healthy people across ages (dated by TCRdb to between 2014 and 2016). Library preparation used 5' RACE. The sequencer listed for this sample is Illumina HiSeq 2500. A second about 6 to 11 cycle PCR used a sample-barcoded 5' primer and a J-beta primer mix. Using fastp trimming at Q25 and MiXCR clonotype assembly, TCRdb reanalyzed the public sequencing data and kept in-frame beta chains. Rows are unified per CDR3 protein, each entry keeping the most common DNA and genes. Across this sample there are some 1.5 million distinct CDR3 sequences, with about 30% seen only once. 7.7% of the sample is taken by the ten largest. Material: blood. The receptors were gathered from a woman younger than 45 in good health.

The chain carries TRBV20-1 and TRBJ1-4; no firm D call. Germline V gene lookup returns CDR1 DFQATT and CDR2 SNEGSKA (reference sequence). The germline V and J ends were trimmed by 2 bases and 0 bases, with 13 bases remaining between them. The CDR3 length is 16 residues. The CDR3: CSARPGVGATNEKLFF. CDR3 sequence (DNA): TGCAGTGCTAGACCGGGTGTGGGAGCAACTAATGAAAAACTGTTTTTT.

The CDR3 protein is CASSYSASDRTYEQYF. CDR3 bases: TGTGCCAGCAGTTACTCCGCATCGGACAGGACCTACGAGCAGTACTTC. The chain links TRBV6-2 or TRBV6-3 to TRBJ2-7; 7 nucleotides line up with TRBD1. The junction had 7 bases not matched to a gene; V was cut back by 0 bases and J by 2 bases. The CDR3 is 16 residues long. Germline V gene sequence: CDR1 MNHEY, CDR2 SVGEGT.

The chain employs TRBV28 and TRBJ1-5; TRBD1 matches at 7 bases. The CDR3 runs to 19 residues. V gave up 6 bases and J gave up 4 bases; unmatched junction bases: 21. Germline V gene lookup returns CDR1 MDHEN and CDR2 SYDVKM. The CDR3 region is CASSLAWGVTGAENQPQHF. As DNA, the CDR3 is TGTGCCAGCAGCCTAGCCTGGGGAGTTACAGGGGCTGAGAATCAGCCCCAGCATTTT.

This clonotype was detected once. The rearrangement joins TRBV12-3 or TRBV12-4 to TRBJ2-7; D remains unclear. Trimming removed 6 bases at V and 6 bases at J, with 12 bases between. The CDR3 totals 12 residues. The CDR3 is CASSTTIAEQYF. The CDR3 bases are TGTGCCAGCAGCACGACCATCGCCGAGCAGTACTTC.

CDR3 amino acids: CASSKGTANNEQYF. CDR3 nucleotide sequence: TGTGCCAGCAGCAAGGGGACAGCAAACAATGAGCAGTACTTC. The chain has TRBV3-1 and TRBJ2-5, with 7 positions matching TRBD1. Losses at the gene ends were 5 bases for V and 11 bases for J; bases not matched to a gene: 14. CDR1 is LGHDT and CDR2 is YNNKEL in the germline V gene (reference sequence). The CDR3 consists of 14 residues.

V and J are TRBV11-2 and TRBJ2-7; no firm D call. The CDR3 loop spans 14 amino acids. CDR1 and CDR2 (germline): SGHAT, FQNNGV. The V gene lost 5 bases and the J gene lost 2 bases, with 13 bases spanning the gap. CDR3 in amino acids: CASSPRAPTYEQYF. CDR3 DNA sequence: TGTGCCAGCAGCCCTCGAGCCCCGACCTACGAGCAGTACTTC.

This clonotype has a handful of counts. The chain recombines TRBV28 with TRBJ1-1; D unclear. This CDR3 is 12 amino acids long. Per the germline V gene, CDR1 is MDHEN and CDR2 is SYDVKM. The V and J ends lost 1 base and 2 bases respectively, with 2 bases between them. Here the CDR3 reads CASSLYNTEAFF. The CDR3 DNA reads TGTGCCAGCAGTTTATACAACACTGAAGCTTTCTTT.

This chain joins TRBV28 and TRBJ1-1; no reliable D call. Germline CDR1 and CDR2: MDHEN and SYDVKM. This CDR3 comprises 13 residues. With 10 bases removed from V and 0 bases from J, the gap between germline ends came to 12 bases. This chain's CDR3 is CATPRRVNTEAFF. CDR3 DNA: TGTGCCACCCCTAGGCGGGTGAACACTGAAGCTTTCTTT.

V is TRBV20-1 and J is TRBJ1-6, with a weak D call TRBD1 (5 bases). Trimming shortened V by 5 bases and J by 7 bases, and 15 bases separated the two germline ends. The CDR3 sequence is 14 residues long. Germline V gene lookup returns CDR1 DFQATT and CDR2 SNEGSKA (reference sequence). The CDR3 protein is CSAPIVGGNSPLHF. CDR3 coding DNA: TGCAGTGCTCCTATAGTGGGGGGGAATTCACCCCTCCACTTT.

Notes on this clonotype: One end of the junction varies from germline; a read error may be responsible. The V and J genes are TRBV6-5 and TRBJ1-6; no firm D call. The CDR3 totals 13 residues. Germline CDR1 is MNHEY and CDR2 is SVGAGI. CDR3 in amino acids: CASGRSINPPLHF. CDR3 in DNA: TGTGCCAGCGGGAGGAGCATTAATCCACCCCTCCACTTT.

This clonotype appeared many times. CDR3 sequence: CAISESPVGAGYEQYF. The CDR3 DNA is TGTGCCATCAGTGAGTCTCCGGTGGGGGCAGGCTACGAGCAGTACTTC. This rearrangement joins TRBV10-3 to TRBJ2-7; TRBD1 might be the D (6 bases). The CDR3 spans 16 residues. Looked up from germline, CDR1 is ENHRY and CDR2 is SYGVKD. V was pared by 0 bases and J by 3 bases, with 15 bases between.

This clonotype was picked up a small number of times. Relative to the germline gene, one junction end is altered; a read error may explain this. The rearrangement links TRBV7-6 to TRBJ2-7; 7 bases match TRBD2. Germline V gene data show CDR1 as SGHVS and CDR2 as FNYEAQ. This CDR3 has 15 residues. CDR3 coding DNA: TGTGCCAACAGCGGTCTACCGGGAGGCAGCTACGAGCAGTACTTC. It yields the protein CANSGLPGGSYEQYF. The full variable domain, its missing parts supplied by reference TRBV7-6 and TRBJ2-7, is GAGVSQSPRYKVTKRGQDVALRCDPISGHVSLYWYRQALGQGPEFLTYFNYEAQQDKSGLPNDRFSAERPEGSISTLTIQRTEQRDSAMYRCANSGLPGGSYEQYFGPGTRLTVT.

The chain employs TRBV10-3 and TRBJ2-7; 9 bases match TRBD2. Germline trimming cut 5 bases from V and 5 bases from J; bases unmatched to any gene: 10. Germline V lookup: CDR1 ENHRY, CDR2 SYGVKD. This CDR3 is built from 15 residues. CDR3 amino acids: CAISRILAGSDEQYF. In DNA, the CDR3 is TGTGCCATCAGTCGGATACTAGCGGGCTCTGACGAGCAGTACTTC.

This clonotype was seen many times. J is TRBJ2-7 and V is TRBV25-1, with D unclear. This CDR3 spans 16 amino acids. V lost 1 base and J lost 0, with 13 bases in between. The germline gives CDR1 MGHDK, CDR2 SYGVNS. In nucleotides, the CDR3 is TGTGCCAGCAGTGAATTGGAGCAGCCGATCTCCTACGAGCAGTACTTC. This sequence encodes CASSELEQPISYEQYF.

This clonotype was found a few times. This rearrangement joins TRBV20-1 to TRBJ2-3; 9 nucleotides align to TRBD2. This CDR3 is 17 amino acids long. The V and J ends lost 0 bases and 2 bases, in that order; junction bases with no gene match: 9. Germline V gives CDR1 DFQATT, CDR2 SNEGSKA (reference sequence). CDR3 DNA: TGCAGTGCTAGAGATTTTGCGGCTAGCGGGGACACAGATACGCAGTATTTT. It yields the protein CSARDFAASGDTDTQYF.

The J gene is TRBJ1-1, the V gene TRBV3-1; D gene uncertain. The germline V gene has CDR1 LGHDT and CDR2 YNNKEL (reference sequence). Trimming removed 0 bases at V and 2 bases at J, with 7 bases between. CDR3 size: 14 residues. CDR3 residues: CASSQDPTNTEAFF. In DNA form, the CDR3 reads TGTGCCAGCAGCCAAGATCCCACAAACACTGAAGCTTTCTTT.

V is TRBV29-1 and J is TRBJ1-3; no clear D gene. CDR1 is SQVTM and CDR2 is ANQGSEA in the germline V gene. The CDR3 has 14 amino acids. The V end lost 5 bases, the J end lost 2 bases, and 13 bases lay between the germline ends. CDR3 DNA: TGCAGCGTTACGAGGCTACTCCCTGGAAACACCATATATTTT. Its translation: CSVTRLLPGNTIYF.

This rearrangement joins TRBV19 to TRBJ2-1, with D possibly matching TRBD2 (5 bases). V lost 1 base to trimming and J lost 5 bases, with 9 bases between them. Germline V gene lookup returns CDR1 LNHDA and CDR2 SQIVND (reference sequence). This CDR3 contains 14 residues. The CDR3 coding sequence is TGTGCCAGTAGTATAGCCGGGGTTAACAATGAGCAGTTCTTC. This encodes CASSIAGVNNEQFF.

The CDR3 DNA follows: TGCAGCGTTGAGGTTGTTAGCGGGAGTGTCGACTACAATGAGCAGTTCTTC. Its translation is CSVEVVSGSVDYNEQFF. The chain carries TRBV29-1 and TRBJ2-1; TRBD2 agrees at 9 bases. Trimming removed 3 bases from V and 3 bases from J; junction bases left unmatched: 12. This CDR3 comprises 17 residues. The germline V gene encodes CDR1 SQVTM and CDR2 ANQGSEA.

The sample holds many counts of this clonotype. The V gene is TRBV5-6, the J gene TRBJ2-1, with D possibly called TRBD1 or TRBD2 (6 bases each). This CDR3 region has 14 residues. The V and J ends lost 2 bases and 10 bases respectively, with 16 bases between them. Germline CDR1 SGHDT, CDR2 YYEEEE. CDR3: CASSLSWGAREQFF. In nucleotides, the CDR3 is TGTGCCAGCAGCTTAAGTTGGGGGGCGAGGGAGCAGTTCTTC.

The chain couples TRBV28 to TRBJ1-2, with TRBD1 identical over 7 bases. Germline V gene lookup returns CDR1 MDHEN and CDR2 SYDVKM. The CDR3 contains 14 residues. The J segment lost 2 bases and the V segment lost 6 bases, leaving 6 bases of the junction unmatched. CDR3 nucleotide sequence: TGTGCCAGCAGCTCCATGACAGGGAACTATGGCTACACCTTC. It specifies CASSSMTGNYGYTF.

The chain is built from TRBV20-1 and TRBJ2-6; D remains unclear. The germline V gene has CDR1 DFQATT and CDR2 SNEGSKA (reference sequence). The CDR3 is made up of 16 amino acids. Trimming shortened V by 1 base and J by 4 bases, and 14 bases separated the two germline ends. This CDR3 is CSARVNSLTGANVLTF. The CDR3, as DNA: TGCAGTGCTAGAGTTAACAGCCTCACGGGGGCCAACGTCCTGACTTTC.

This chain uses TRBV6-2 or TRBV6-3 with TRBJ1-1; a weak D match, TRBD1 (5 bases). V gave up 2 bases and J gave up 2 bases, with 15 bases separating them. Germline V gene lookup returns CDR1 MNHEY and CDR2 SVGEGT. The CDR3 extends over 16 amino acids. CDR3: CASSYRTYDSNTEAFF. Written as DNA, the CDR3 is TGTGCCAGCAGTTACCGAACCTACGACAGTAACACTGAAGCTTTCTTT.

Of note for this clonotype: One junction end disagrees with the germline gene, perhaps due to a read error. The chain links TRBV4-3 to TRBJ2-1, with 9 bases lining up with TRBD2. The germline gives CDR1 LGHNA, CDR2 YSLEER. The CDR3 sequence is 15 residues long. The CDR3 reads CASSQDGTSYDEQFF. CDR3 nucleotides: TGCGCCAGCAGCCAGGACGGGACTAGCTACGATGAGCAGTTCTTC.

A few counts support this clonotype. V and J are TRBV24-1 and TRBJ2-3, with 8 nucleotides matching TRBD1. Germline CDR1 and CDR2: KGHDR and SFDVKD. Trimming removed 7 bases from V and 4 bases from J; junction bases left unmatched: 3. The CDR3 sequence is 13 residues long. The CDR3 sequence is CATRDREADTQYF. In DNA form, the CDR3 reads TGTGCCACCAGGGACAGGGAGGCAGATACGCAGTATTTT.

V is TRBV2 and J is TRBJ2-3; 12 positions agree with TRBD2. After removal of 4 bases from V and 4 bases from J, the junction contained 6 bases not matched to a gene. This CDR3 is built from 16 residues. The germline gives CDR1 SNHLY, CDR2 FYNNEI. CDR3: CASSGASGGAADTQYF. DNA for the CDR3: TGTGCCAGCAGTGGGGCTAGCGGGGGGGCCGCAGATACGCAGTATTTT.

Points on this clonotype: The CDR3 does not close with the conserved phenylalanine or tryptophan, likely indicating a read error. For the CDR3, the DNA is TGCAGTGCTAGAGATGGCGCAGGACTGGGCTACACCGTC. This sequence encodes CSARDGAGLGYTV. The chain uses TRBV20-1 and TRBJ1-2; D not resolved. The ends were cut back, 0 bases at V and 8 bases at J, with 13 bases in the middle. CDR1 and CDR2 (germline): DFQATT, SNEGSKA (reference sequence). The CDR3 runs to 13 residues.